This T cell receptor (beta chain) was recorded in a study of CD8 T cells in ankylosing spondylitis. General study points: Reports of some motif variants in reactive arthritis synovial fluid and blood predate this one.

MiXCR, applied by TCRdb to the 5' RACE reads, yields one record per CDR3 protein. Among about 250,000 distinct CDR3 sequences listed, about 30% were seen once. The V gene lost 2 bases and the J gene lost 3 bases, with 12 bases spanning the gap. This CDR3 has 15 residues. CDR1 is SGHNT, CDR2 YYREEE, per germline (reference sequence). This clonotype has a handful of counts. The target antigen is unknown. This receptor was obtained from a male donor with ankylosing spondylitis or in good health (not recorded which). V and J are TRBV5-4 and TRBJ1-5; no firm D call. Specimen: blood, either unsorted or a sorted T cell fraction (not recorded which). The CDR3 is CASSFRPGYNQPQHF. The CDR3, as DNA: TGTGCCAGCAGCTTCCGACCAGGCTACAATCAGCCCCAGCATTTT.